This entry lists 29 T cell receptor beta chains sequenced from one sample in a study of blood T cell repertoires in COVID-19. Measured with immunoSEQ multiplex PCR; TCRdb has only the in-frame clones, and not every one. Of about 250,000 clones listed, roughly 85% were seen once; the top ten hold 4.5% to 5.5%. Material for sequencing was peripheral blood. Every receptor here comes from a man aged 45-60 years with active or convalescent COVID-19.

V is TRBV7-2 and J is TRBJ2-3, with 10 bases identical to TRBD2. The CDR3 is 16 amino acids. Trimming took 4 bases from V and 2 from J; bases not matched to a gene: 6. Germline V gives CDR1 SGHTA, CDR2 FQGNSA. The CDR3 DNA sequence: TGTGCCAGCAGCTCTCGGACTAGCGGTCCCACAGATACGCAGTATTTT. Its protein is CASSSRTSGPTDTQYF.

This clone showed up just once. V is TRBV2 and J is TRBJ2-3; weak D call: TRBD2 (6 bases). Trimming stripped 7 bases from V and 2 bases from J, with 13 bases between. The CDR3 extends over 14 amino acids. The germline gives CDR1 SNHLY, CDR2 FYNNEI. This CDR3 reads CASKWGGNTDTQYF. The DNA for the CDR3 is TGTGCCAGCAAATGGGGCGGGAACACAGATACGCAGTATTTT.

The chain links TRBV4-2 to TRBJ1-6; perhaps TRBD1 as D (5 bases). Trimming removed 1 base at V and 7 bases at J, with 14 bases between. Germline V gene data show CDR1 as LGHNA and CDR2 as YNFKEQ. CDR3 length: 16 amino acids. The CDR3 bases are TGTGCCAGCAGCCAAGCTATGGGGGGATACAATTCACCCCTCCACTTT. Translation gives CASSQAMGGYNSPLHF.

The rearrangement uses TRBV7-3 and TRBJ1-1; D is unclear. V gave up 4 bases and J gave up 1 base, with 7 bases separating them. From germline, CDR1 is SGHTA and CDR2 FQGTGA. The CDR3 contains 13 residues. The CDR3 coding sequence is TGTGCCAGCAGCTCAAACACGAACACTGAAGCTTTCTTT. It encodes CASSSNTNTEAFF.

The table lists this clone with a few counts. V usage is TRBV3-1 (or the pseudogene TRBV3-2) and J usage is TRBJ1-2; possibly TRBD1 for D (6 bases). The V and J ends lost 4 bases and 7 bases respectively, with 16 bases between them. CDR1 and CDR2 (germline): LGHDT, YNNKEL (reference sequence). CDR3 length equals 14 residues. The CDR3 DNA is TGTGCCAGCAGCCCTATAGACAGGTCGGGTGGCTACACCTTC. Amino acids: CASSPIDRSGGYTF.

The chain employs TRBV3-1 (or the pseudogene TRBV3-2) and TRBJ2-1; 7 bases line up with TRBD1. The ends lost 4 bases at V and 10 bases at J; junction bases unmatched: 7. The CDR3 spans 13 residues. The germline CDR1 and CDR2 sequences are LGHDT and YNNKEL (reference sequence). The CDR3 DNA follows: TGTGCCAGCAGCCGACAGGGTACCAGGGAGCAGTTCTTC. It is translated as CASSRQGTREQFF.

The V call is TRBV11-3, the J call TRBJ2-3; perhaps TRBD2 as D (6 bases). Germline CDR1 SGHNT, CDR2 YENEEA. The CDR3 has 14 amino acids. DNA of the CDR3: TGTGCTCCCAGGAGGGTACTCTCCACAGATACGCAGTATTTT. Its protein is CAPRRVLSTDTQYF.

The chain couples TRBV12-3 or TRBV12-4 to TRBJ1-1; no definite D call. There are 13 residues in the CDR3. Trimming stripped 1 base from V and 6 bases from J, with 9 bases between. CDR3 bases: TGTGCCAGCAGTTTAGGTCTGGGCGCTGAAGCTTTCTTT. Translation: CASSLGLGAEAFF.

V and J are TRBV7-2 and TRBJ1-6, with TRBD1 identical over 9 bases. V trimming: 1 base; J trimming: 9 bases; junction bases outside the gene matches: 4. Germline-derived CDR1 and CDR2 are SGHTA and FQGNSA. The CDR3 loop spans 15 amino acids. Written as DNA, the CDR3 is TGTGCCAGCAGCTTAGTACCGGGACAGGGTTCACCCCTCCACTTT. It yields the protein CASSLVPGQGSPLHF.

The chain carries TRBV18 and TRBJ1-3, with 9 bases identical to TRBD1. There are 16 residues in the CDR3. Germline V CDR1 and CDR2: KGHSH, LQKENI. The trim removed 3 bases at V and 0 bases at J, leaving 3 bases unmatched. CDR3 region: CASSPPDRGSGNTIYF. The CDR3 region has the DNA TGTGCCAGCTCACCGCCGGACAGGGGCTCTGGAAACACCATATATTTT.

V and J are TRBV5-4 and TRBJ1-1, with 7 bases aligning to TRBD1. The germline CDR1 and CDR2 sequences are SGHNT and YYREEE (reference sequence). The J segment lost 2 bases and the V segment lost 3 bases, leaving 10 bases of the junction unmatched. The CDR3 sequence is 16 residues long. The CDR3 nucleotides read TGTGCCAGCAGCTCCGACAGGGTAACTATAAACACTGAAGCTTTCTTT. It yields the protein CASSSDRVTINTEAFF.

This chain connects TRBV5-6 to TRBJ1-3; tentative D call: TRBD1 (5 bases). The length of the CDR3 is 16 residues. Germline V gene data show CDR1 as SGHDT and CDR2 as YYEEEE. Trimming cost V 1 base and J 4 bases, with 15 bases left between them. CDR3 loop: CASSLIGGGRGNTIYF. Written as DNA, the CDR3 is TGTGCCAGCAGCTTGATTGGGGGAGGAAGAGGAAACACCATATATTTT.

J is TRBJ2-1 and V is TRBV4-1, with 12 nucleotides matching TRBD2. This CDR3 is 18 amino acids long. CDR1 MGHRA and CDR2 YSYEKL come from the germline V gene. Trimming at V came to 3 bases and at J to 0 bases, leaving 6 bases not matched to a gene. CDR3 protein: CASSQGTSGFSSYNEQFF. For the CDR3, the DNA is TGCGCCAGCAGCCAGGGGACTAGCGGGTTCAGCTCCTACAATGAGCAGTTCTTC.

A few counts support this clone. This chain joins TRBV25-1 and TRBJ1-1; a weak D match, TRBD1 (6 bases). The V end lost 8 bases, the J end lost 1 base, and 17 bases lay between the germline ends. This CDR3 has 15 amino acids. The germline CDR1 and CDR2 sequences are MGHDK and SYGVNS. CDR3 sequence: CASQDGGAQNTEAFF. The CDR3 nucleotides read TGTGCCAGCCAGGACGGGGGGGCGCAGAACACTGAAGCTTTCTTT.

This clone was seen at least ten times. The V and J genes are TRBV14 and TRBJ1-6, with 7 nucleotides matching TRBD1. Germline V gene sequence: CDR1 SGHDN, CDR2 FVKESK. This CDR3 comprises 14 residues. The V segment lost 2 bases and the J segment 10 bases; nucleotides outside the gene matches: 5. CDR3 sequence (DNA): TGTGCCAGCAGCCAACGCCAGGGGGGATCACCCCTCCACTTT. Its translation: CASSQRQGGSPLHF.

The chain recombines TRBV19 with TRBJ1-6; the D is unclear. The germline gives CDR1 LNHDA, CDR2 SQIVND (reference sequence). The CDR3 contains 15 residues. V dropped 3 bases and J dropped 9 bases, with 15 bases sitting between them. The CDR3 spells CASSMTREFGSPLHF. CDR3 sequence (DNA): TGTGCCAGTAGTATGACGAGGGAATTCGGTTCACCCCTCCACTTT.

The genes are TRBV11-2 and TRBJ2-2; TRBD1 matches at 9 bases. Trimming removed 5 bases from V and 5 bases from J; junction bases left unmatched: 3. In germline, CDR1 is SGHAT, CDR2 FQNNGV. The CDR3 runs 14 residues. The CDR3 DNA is TGTGCCAGCAGCCGGGACAGGGTAACCGGGGAGCTGTTTTTT. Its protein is CASSRDRVTGELFF.

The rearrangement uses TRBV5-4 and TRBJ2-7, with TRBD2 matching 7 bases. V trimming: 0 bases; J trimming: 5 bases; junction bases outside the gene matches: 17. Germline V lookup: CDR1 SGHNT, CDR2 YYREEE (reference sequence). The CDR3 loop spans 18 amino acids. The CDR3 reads CASSLAGVWRERNHEQYF. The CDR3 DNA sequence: TGTGCCAGCAGCTTGGCCGGGGTTTGGCGGGAGAGGAACCACGAGCAGTACTTC.

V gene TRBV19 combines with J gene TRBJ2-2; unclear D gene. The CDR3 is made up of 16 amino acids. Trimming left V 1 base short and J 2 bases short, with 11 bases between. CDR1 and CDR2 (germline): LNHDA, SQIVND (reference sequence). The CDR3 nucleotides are TGTGCCAGTAGTATAGCTCTAGAGGCCAACACCGGGGAGCTGTTTTTT. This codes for CASSIALEANTGELFF.

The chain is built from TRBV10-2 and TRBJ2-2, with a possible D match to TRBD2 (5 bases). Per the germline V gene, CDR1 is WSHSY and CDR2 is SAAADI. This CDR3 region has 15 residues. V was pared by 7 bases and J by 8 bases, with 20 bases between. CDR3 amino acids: CASTPIERIGGELFF. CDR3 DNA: TGCGCCAGCACCCCAATCGAGCGGATAGGGGGGGAGCTGTTTTTT.

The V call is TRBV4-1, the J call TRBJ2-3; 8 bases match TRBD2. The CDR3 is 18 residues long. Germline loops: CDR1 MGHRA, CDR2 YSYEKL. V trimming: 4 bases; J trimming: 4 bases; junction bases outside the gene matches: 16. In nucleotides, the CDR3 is TGCGCCAGCAGCCGGAGGGCGGGGGAACTTAGCGGGGCAGATACGCAGTATTTT. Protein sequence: CASSRRAGELSGADTQYF.

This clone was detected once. CDR3 coding DNA: TGTGCCAGCAGTGGACAGGCGGGCTACACCTTC. Encoded protein: CASSGQAGYTF. The chain employs TRBV5-4 and TRBJ1-2, with 7 bases aligning to TRBD1. Germline CDR1 is SGHNT and CDR2 is YYREEE (reference sequence). The CDR3 extends over 11 amino acids. J lost 8 bases, V lost 5 bases, and 3 bases had no gene match.

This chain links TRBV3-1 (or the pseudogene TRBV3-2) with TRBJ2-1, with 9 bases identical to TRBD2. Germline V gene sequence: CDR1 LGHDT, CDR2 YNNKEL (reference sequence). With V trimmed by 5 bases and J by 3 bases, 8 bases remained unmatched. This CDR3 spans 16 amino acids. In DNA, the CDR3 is TGTGCCAGCAGCTTTAGCGGGAGTATAGGCTACAATGAGCAGTTCTTC. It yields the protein CASSFSGSIGYNEQFF.

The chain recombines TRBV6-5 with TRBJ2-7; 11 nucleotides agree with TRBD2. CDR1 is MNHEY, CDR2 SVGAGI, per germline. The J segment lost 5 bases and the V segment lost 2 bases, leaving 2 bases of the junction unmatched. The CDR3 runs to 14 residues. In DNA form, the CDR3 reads TGTGCCAGCAGTTACACTAGCGGGAGCCACGAGCAGTACTTC. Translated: CASSYTSGSHEQYF.

DNA of the CDR3: TGTGCCAGCAGCTTAAGACTAGCGGGAGGAGAGACCCAGTACTTC. It yields the protein CASSLRLAGGETQYF. V gene TRBV11-2 combines with J gene TRBJ2-5; 13 nucleotides agree with TRBD2. The CDR3 consists of 15 residues. Germline V gene data show CDR1 as SGHAT and CDR2 as FQNNGV. J gave up 4 bases and V 2 bases, and 1 base lay outside the gene matches.

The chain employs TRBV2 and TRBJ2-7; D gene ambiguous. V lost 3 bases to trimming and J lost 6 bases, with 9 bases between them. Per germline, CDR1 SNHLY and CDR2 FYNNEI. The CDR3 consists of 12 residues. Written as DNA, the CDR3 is TGTGCCAGCAGTGACCCAGTCAGCGAGCAGTACTTC. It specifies CASSDPVSEQYF.

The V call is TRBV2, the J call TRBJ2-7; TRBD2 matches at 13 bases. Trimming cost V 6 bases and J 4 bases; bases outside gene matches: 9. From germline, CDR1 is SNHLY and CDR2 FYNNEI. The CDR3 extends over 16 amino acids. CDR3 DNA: TGTGCCAGCAGCCGCGGACTAGCGGGAGTATCGTACGAGCAGTACTTC. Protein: CASSRGLAGVSYEQYF.

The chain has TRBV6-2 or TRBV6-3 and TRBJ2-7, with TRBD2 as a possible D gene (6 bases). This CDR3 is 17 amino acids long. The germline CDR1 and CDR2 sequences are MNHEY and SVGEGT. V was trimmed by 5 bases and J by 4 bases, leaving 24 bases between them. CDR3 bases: TGTGCCAGCAGTCTCCCCTCGGGGGATACGATACGGTACGAGCAGTACTTC. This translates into CASSLPSGDTIRYEQYF.

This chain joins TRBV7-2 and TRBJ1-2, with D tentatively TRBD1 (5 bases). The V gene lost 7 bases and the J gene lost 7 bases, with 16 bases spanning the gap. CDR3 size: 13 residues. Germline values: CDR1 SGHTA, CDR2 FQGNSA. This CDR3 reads CASTSGGRFGYTF. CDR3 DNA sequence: TGTGCCAGCACCTCGGGGGGGAGGTTTGGCTACACCTTC.